This TCR beta chain appears in the sequencing data of a study of blood T cell repertoires in COVID-19. Assay used: immunoSEQ multiplex PCR; TCRdb lists only in-frame clones, some missing. The table has 25,000 to 30,000 clones, approximately 83% seen once. The CDR3 contains 16 residues. Trimming shortened V by 9 bases and J by 5 bases, and 25 bases separated the two germline ends. The V gene's germline CDR1 is LNHDA and CDR2 SQIVND (reference sequence). This chain uses TRBV19 with TRBJ1-2; D remains unclear. The receptor's source is a human donor in a cohort sampled during active COVID-19. Source material: peripheral blood. As DNA, the CDR3 is TGTGCCAGCGCGCCATATTCTACAGCTTCAACTTATGGCTACACCTTC. It encodes CASAPYSTASTYGYTF.